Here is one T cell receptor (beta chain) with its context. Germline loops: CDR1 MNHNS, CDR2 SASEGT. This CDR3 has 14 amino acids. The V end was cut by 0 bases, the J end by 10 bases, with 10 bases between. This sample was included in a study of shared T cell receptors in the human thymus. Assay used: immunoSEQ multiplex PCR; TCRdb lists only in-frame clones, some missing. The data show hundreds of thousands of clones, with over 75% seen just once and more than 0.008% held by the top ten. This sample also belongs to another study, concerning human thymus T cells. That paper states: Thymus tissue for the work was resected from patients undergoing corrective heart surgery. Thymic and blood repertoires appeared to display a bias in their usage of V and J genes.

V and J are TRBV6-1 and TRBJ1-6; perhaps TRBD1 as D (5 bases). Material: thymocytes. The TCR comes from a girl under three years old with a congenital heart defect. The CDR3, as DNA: TGTGCCAGCAGTGAAGCCTCGGGGGTGTCACCCCTCCACTTT. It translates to CASSEASGVSPLHF.